This T cell receptor (beta chain) comes out of a study of blood T cells in healthy people across ages. Study-level points and caveats: There was no known CMV status for donors, so expanded clonotype changes were possibly confounded.

With respect to this clonotype: The antigen is undetermined.

A second roughly 6 to 11 cycle PCR used barcoded and J-beta primers. MiXCR was run by TCRdb on the 5' RACE reads, yielding one entry per CDR3 protein. The table has hundreds of thousands of distinct CDR3 sequences, around a fifth seen once. The CDR3 covers 15 residues. Germline-derived CDR1 and CDR2 are MDHEN and SYDVKM. Germline trimming cut 5 bases from V and 0 bases from J; bases unmatched to any gene: 5. The chain combines TRBV28 with TRBJ2-7, with 9 nucleotides matching TRBD2. The source material was blood. This receptor was identified in a man in his 70s in good health. CDR3 loop: CASSTPGLASYEQYF. In DNA form, the CDR3 reads TGTGCCAGCAGTACTCCGGGACTAGCCTCCTACGAGCAGTACTTC. The complete variable domain, with remaining parts taken from reference TRBV28 and TRBJ2-7, reads DVKVTQSSRYLVKRTGEKVFLECVQDMDHENMFWYRQDPGLGLRLIYFSYDVKMKEKGDIPEGYSVSREKKERFSLILESASTNQTSMYLCASSTPGLASYEQYFGPGTRLTVT.